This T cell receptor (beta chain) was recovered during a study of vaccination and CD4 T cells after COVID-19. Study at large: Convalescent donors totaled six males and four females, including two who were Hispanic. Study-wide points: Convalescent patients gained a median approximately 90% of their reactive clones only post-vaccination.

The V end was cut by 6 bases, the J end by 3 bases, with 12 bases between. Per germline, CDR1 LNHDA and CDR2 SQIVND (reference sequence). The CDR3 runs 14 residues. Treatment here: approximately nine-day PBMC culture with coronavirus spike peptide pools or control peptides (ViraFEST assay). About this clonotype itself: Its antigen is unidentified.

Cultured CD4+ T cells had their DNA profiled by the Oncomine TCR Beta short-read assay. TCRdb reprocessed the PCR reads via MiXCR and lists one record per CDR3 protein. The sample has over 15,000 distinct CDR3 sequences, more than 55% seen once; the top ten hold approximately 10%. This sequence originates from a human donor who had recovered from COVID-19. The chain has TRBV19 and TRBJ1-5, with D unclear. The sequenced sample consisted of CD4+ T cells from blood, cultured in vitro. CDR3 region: CASREVGFNQPQHF. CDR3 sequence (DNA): TGTGCCAGTAGGGAGGTAGGGTTCAATCAGCCCCAGCATTTT.